This T cell receptor beta chain was obtained from a study of blood T cell repertoires in COVID-19. For the study at large: The United States, Italy and Spain supplied acute and convalescent COVID-19 samples. PBMCs, B-cell-depleted T cells, or T cells were the source of the cDNA or gDNA that made up the material.

This CDR3 is 15 amino acids long. Per the original data handling: Reference gene primer amplification gave nucleated cell count estimates. Assay: immunoSEQ multiplex PCR; the TCRdb copy retains only in-frame clones and omits some. The DNA was the basis for D and trimming; V, J and clone size are from that table. This sample has fewer than 450,000 clones; around 89% occur once, and the top ten carry 10% to 15%. One Seattle source followed patients from active infection through their disease course. The sample comprised peripheral blood. This clonotype was sampled from a woman between 50 and 59 years old with COVID-19, enrolled during active disease. V and J are TRBV21-1 and TRBJ1-1; TRBD1 reflects the table's D call only, with no check against the DNA. TRBV21-1 is shown as a pseudogene. The CDR3 reads CASSNLYRVGTEAFF. The CDR3 DNA is TGTGCCAGCAGCAATCTTTACAGGGTGGGCACTGAAGCTTTCTTT.